These 29 T cell receptor beta chains originate from one sample sequenced in a study of blood T cell repertoires in COVID-19. Generated by immunoSEQ multiplex PCR, the TCRdb table keeps only in-frame clones and is missing some. This sample has about 240,000 clones, with roughly 86% found just once. The sample consisted of peripheral blood. All receptors derive from a woman aged 25-40 years with acute or convalescent COVID-19.

The rearrangement links TRBV18 to TRBJ1-5; tentative D call: TRBD1 (5 bases). The CDR3 length is 15 residues. The germline V gene encodes CDR1 KGHSH and CDR2 LQKENI. V gave up 8 bases and J gave up 1 base, with 15 bases separating them. CDR3 loop: CASALDSVSNQPQHF. In DNA, the CDR3 is TGTGCCAGCGCCCTCGACAGCGTAAGCAATCAGCCCCAGCATTTT.

The chain combines TRBV7-2 with TRBJ2-3; a possible D gene is TRBD1 (6 bases). In germline, CDR1 is SGHTA, CDR2 FQGNSA. The CDR3 consists of 16 residues. The ends were cut back, 3 bases at V and 5 bases at J, with 18 bases in the middle. CDR3 region: CASSFVELRGRDTQYF. CDR3 DNA: TGTGCCAGCAGCTTCGTCGAGTTGAGGGGGAGAGATACGCAGTATTTT.

The gene calls are TRBV2 and TRBJ1-5, with 7 bases matching TRBD1. V shed 4 bases, J shed 2 bases, and the junction held 5 bases outside the gene matches. Per the germline V gene, CDR1 is SNHLY and CDR2 is FYNNEI. CDR3 length equals 15 residues. CDR3 coding DNA: TGTGCCAGCAGTGGAGGGGGCGCGGGCAATCAGCCCCAGCATTTT. The encoded protein is CASSGGGAGNQPQHF.

The chain carries TRBV11-3 and TRBJ2-5; 8 nucleotides match TRBD2. Germline-derived CDR1 and CDR2 are SGHNT and YENEEA. The CDR3 totals 14 residues. The junction had 9 bases not matched to a gene; V was cut back by 7 bases and J by 5 bases. The CDR3 DNA is TGTGCCAGCAATAGCGGGGAGCCCCAGGAGACCCAGTACTTC. It encodes CASNSGEPQETQYF.

The chain combines TRBV29-1 with TRBJ1-5; D is perhaps TRBD1 (6 bases). V was cut by 6 bases and J by 4 bases, with 13 bases left in between. CDR3 length equals 13 residues. Germline values: CDR1 SQVTM, CDR2 ANQGSEA. DNA for the CDR3: TGCAGCGTAGTGGACAGAGGTAATCAGCCCCAGCATTTT. The encoded protein is CSVVDRGNQPQHF.

The V call is TRBV27, the J call TRBJ1-6, with TRBD1 as a possible D gene (6 bases). This CDR3 is 17 amino acids long. Trimming left V 4 bases short and J 5 bases short, with 18 bases between. Germline V CDR1 and CDR2: MNHEY, SMNVEV (reference sequence). The CDR3 DNA reads TGTGCCAGCAGTTCAGTAAAGCTCGGACAGAATAATTCACCCCTCCACTTT. This translates into CASSSVKLGQNNSPLHF.

This clone was observed once. The chain carries TRBV2 and TRBJ1-5; 7 bases line up with TRBD1. V lost 6 bases and J lost 4; bases outside the gene matches: 6. Per germline, CDR1 SNHLY and CDR2 FYNNEI. The CDR3 totals 14 residues. For the CDR3, the DNA is TGTGCCAGCAGCATTAACAGGGGAAATCAGCCCCAGCATTTT. This encodes CASSINRGNQPQHF.

V gene TRBV12-5 combines with J gene TRBJ1-6; D gene unclear. This CDR3 is built from 19 residues. The V end was cut by 3 bases, the J end by 0 bases, with 18 bases between. CDR1 and CDR2 (germline): LGHNT, FRNRAP. In nucleotides, the CDR3 is TGTGCTAGTGGTTTACGTGTTGGGAGTTCGGGCTCCTATAATTCACCCCTCCACTTT. It translates to CASGLRVGSSGSYNSPLHF.

V usage is TRBV27 and J usage is TRBJ2-1; 10 bases fit TRBD1. Germline-derived CDR1 and CDR2 are MNHEY and SMNVEV (reference sequence). V lost 2 bases to trimming and J lost 7 bases; unmatched junction nucleotides: 5. There are 15 residues in the CDR3. The CDR3 DNA reads as TGTGCCAGCAGTTTAACCAGACAGGGGGCAAATGAGCAGTTCTTC. It specifies CASSLTRQGANEQFF.

This clone was seen a handful of times. The CDR3 reads CASSRTTNNEQFF. The DNA for the CDR3 is TGCGCCAGCAGCCGTACAACGAACAATGAGCAGTTCTTC. The chain joins TRBV5-1 to TRBJ2-1; D is uncertain. Trimming cost V 4 bases and J 5 bases, with 10 bases left between them. The CDR3 runs to 13 residues. The germline CDR1 and CDR2 sequences are SGHRS and YFSETQ.

Only one count was recorded for this clone. The genes are TRBV9 and TRBJ1-1; D unresolved. The germline gives CDR1 SGDLS, CDR2 YYNGEE. Trimming cost V 4 bases and J 4 bases, with 20 bases left between them. This CDR3 is built from 16 residues. DNA for the CDR3: TGTGCCAGCAGCCTAACTCCGGGAGGGTTGGGCACTGAAGCTTTCTTT. Protein sequence: CASSLTPGGLGTEAFF.

The genes are TRBV9 and TRBJ1-6, with TRBD1 as a possible D gene (5 bases). Germline-derived CDR1 and CDR2 are SGDLS and YYNGEE. This CDR3 contains 15 residues. The V gene lost 0 bases and the J gene lost 10 bases, with 14 bases spanning the gap. The CDR3 here is CASSVGGASISPLHF. The CDR3 DNA sequence: TGTGCCAGCAGCGTAGGGGGCGCCAGTATATCACCCCTCCACTTT.

This chain connects TRBV19 to TRBJ1-1, with unresolved D. This CDR3 region has 13 residues. V gave up 3 bases and J gave up 4 bases, with 9 bases separating them. Germline lookup yields CDR1 LNHDA and CDR2 SQIVND (reference sequence). The chain's CDR3 is CASSMSPGTEAFF. As DNA, the CDR3 is TGTGCCAGTAGTATGAGTCCCGGCACTGAAGCTTTCTTT.

CDR3 loop: CAIGRDRGTNTEAFF. CDR3 sequence (DNA): TGTGCCATCGGGAGGGACAGGGGGACGAACACTGAAGCTTTCTTT. This chain uses TRBV10-3 with TRBJ1-1, with 11 nucleotides matching TRBD1. CDR3 length: 15 amino acids. The germline CDR1 and CDR2 sequences are ENHRY and SYGVKD. V was clipped by 8 bases and J by 1 base; unmatched bases: 6.

This chain links TRBV7-9 with TRBJ1-4; D is undetermined. CDR3 length: 13 amino acids. The germline V and J ends were trimmed by 0 bases and 8 bases, with 7 bases remaining between them. The V gene's germline CDR1 is SEHNR and CDR2 FQNEAQ (reference sequence). CDR3 loop: CASSLAREEKLFF. In DNA, the CDR3 is TGTGCCAGCAGCTTAGCCCGGGAAGAAAAACTGTTTTTT.

The V and J genes are TRBV27 and TRBJ1-1, with TRBD1 identical over 7 bases. This CDR3 spans 14 amino acids. J lost 1 base, V lost 3 bases, and 2 bases had no gene match. In germline, CDR1 is MNHEY, CDR2 SMNVEV (reference sequence). The CDR3 spells CASSLGQSNTEAFF. CDR3 nucleotides: TGTGCCAGCAGTTTGGGACAGTCGAACACTGAAGCTTTCTTT.

This clone was seen once. The chain links TRBV7-2 to TRBJ2-7; TRBD2 aligns across 12 bases. Trimming at V came to 1 base and at J to 0 bases, leaving 7 bases not matched to a gene. The CDR3 runs 18 residues. CDR1 and CDR2 from the germline V gene are SGHTA and FQGNSA. The CDR3 DNA is TGTGCCAGCAGCTTAGTAGGACTAGCGGGAATAAACTCCTACGAGCAGTACTTC. Protein: CASSLVGLAGINSYEQYF.

V and J are TRBV30 and TRBJ1-1; TRBD1 aligns across 9 bases. Germline CDR1 GTSNPN, CDR2 SVGIG (reference sequence). After removal of 2 bases from V and 5 bases from J, the junction contained 18 bases not matched to a gene. The CDR3 contains 18 residues. The CDR3, as DNA: TGTGCCTGGAGTCCCAATACAGGGGGCGCGTACCCGCGGACTGAAGCTTTCTTT. Translation gives CAWSPNTGGAYPRTEAFF.

The chain is built from TRBV19 and TRBJ2-2, with 10 bases fitting TRBD2. The V gene end was trimmed by 7 bases and the J gene end by 1 base; junction bases not matched to a gene: 12. Germline V lookup: CDR1 LNHDA, CDR2 SQIVND (reference sequence). This CDR3 region has 18 residues. CDR3 loop: CASKVWASGRRNTGELFF. The CDR3, as DNA: TGTGCCAGTAAAGTGTGGGCTAGCGGGAGAAGGAACACCGGGGAGCTGTTTTTT.

The table lists this clone with a count of one. The CDR3 region is CASMNRGLGSNQPQHF. DNA of the CDR3: TGTGCCAGTATGAACAGGGGGCTAGGAAGCAATCAGCCCCAGCATTTT. The V call is TRBV27, the J call TRBJ1-5; TRBD1 agrees at 9 bases. The CDR3 spans 16 residues. Looked up from germline, CDR1 is MNHEY and CDR2 is SMNVEV (reference sequence). Germline trimming cut 9 bases from V and 1 base from J; bases unmatched to any gene: 10.

As DNA, the CDR3 is TGTGCCAGCAGCCTATTCGACAGGGGTTGGAGGGACACTGAAGCTTTCTTT. This codes for CASSLFDRGWRDTEAFF. The genes are TRBV9 and TRBJ1-1; 8 nucleotides match TRBD1. The CDR3 length is 17 residues. Germline V CDR1 and CDR2: SGDLS, YYNGEE. The J segment lost 3 bases and the V segment lost 4 bases, leaving 14 bases of the junction unmatched.

The gene calls are TRBV10-3 and TRBJ1-1; no clear D. Germline V gene sequence: CDR1 ENHRY, CDR2 SYGVKD. V gave up 4 bases and J gave up 8 bases, with 11 bases separating them. CDR3 size: 12 residues. CDR3 amino acids: CAISAFETEAFF. The CDR3 DNA reads as TGTGCCATCAGTGCGTTCGAGACAGAAGCTTTCTTT.

The J gene is TRBJ1-3, the V gene TRBV12-5; no definite D call. There are 15 residues in the CDR3. Trimming removed 3 bases at V and 0 bases at J, with 9 bases between. The germline gives CDR1 LGHNT, CDR2 FRNRAP. CDR3 coding DNA: TGTGCTAGTGGTTTCATCGGGATCTCTGGAAACACCATATATTTT. It codes for CASGFIGISGNTIYF. The full variable domain, in which reference TRBV12-5 and TRBJ1-3 provide the parts outside the CDR3, is DARVTQTPRHKVTEMGQEVTMRCQPILGHNTVFWYRQTMMQGLELLAYFRNRAPLDDSGMPKDRFSAEMPDATLATLKIQPSEPRDSAVYFCASGFIGISGNTIYFGEGSWLTVV.

The chain is built from TRBV4-2 and TRBJ1-6, with 9 bases lining up with TRBD1. Unmatched junction bases numbered 10, after V lost 1 base and J lost 9 bases. CDR1 and CDR2 (germline): LGHNA, YNFKEQ. The CDR3 length is 17 residues. CDR3 region: CASSQASRDRVGSPLHF. The CDR3 DNA is TGTGCCAGCAGCCAAGCATCCCGGGACAGGGTTGGTTCACCCCTCCACTTT.

This chain links TRBV30 with TRBJ2-2; weak D call: TRBD1 (6 bases). The CDR3 sequence is 14 residues long. V was clipped by 2 bases and J by 1 base, with 8 bases between them. The germline gives CDR1 GTSNPN, CDR2 SVGIG (reference sequence). CDR3 nucleotides: TGTGCCTGGAGTTCGGGACAGAACACCGGGGAGCTGTTTTTT. This sequence encodes CAWSSGQNTGELFF.

The DNA for the CDR3 is TGTGCCAGCAGCTTAACAGGGAAAAACACCATATATTTT. Amino acids: CASSLTGKNTIYF. The V call is TRBV7-8, the J call TRBJ1-3; a possible D gene is TRBD1 (6 bases). The CDR3 extends over 13 amino acids. V was pared by 2 bases and J by 6 bases, with 8 bases between. Germline CDR1 reads SGHVS; CDR2 reads FQNEAQ.

The genes are TRBV7-9 and TRBJ1-1; 8 nucleotides line up with TRBD1. V gave up 1 base and J gave up 3 bases; unmatched junction bases: 7. The CDR3 is 16 residues long. Germline CDR1 is SEHNR and CDR2 is FQNEAQ (reference sequence). The CDR3 DNA sequence: TGTGCCAGCAGCTTAGTGGTGACAGGGGACGACACTGAAGCTTTCTTT. This gives the protein CASSLVVTGDDTEAFF.

The chain couples TRBV5-1 to TRBJ1-4; 9 bases fit TRBD1. J gave up 6 bases and V 0 bases, and 3 bases lay outside the gene matches. Per the germline V gene, CDR1 is SGHRS and CDR2 is YFSETQ. This CDR3 is 15 amino acids long. In DNA form, the CDR3 reads TGCGCCAGCAGCTTGGGGGGACAGGGTTATGAAAAACTGTTTTTT. Translated: CASSLGGQGYEKLFF.

This chain connects TRBV9 to TRBJ2-1; no firm D call. This CDR3 region has 15 residues. Germline V gene lookup returns CDR1 SGDLS and CDR2 YYNGEE. V lost 0 bases and J lost 5, with 12 bases in between. The CDR3 loop reads CASSVVASPDNEQFF. CDR3 DNA sequence: TGTGCCAGCAGCGTAGTCGCTAGTCCGGACAATGAGCAGTTCTTC.